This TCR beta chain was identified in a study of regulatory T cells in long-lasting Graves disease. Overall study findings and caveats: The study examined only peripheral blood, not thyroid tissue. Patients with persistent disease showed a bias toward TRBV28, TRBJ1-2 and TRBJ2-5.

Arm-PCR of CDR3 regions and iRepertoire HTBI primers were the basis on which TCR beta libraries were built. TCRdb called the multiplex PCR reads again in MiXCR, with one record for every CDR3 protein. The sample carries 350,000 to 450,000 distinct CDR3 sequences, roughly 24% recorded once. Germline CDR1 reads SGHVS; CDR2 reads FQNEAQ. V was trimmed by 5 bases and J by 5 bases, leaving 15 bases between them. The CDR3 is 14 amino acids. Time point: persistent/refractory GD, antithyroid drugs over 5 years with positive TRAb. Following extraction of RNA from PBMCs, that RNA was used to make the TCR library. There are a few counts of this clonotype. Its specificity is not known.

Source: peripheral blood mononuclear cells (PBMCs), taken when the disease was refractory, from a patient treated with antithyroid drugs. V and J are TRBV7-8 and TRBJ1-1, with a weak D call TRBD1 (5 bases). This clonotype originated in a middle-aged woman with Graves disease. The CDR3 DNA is TGTGCCAGCAGCAATCAGGGAGGTGGAACTGAAGCTTTCTTT. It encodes CASSNQGGGTEAFF. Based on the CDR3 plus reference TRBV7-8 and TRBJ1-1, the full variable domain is GAGVSQSPRYKVAKRGQDVALRCDPISGHVSLFWYQQALGQGPEFLTYFQNEAQLDKSGLPSDRFFAERPEGSVSTLKIQRTQQEDSAVYLCASSNQGGGTEAFFGQGTRLTVV.